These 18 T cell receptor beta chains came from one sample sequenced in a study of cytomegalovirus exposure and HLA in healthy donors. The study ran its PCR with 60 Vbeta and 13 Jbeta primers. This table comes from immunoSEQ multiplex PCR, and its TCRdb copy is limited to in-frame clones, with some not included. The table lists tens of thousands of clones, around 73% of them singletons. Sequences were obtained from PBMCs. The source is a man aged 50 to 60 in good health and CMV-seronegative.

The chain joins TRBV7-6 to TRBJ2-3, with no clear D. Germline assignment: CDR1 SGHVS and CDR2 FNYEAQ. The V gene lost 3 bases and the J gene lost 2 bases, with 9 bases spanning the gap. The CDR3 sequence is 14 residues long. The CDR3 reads CASSFGGPTDTQYF. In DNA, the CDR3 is TGTGCCAGCAGCTTTGGTGGCCCCACAGATACGCAGTATTTT.

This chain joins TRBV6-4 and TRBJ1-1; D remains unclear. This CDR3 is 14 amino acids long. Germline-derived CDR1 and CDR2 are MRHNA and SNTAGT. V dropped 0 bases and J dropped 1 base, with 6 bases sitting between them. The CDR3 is CASSDSDKNTEAFF. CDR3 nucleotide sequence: TGTGCCAGCAGTGACTCAGACAAGAACACTGAAGCTTTCTTT.

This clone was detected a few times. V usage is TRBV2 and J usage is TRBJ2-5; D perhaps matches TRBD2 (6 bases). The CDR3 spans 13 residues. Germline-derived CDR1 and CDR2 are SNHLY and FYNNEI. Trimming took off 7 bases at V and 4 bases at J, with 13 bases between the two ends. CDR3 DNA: TGTGCCAGCACGGGGGTGAGGGGAGAGACCCAGTACTTC. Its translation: CASTGVRGETQYF.

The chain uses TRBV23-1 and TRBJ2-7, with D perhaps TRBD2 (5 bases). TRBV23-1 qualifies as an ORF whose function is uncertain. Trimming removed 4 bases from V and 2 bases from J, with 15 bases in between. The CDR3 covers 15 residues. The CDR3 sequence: CASSPPGNGTYEQYF. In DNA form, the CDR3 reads TGCGCCAGCAGTCCCCCCGGGAACGGAACCTACGAGCAGTACTTC.

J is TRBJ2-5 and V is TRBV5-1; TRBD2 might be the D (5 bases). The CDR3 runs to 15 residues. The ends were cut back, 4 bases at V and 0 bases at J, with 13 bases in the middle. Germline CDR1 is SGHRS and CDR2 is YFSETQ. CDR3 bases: TGCGCCAGCAGCCTCTCCGGGAAGCACCAAGAGACCCAGTACTTC. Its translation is CASSLSGKHQETQYF.

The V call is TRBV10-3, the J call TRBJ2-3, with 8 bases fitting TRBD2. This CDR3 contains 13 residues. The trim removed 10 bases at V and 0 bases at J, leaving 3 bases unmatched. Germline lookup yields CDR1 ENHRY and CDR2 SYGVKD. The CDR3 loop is CATGGDSTDTQYF. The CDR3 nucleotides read TGTGCCACGGGGGGGGACAGCACAGATACGCAGTATTTT.

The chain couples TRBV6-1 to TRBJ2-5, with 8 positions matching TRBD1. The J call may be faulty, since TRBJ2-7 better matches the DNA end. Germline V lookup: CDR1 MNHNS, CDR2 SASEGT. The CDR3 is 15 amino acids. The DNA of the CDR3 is TGTGCCAGCAGCCATGGACAGGGTTCCCACTACGAGCAGTACTTC. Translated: CASSHGQGSHYEQYF.

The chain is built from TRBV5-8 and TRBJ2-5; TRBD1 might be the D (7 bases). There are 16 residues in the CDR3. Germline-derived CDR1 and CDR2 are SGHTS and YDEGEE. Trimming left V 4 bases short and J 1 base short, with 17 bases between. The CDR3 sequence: CASSTAGQQTQETQYF. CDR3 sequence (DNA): TGTGCCAGCAGCACCGCGGGACAGCAGACCCAAGAGACCCAGTACTTC.

The CDR3 loop is CASSLVAVAEGTQYF. CDR3 DNA: TGCGCCAGCAGCTTGGTAGCGGTCGCAGAGGGGACCCAGTACTTC. This chain uses TRBV5-1 with TRBJ2-5; D is possibly TRBD2 (6 bases). From germline, CDR1 is SGHRS and CDR2 YFSETQ. The length of the CDR3 is 15 residues. Trimming took 0 bases from V and 7 from J, leaving 16 bases between them.

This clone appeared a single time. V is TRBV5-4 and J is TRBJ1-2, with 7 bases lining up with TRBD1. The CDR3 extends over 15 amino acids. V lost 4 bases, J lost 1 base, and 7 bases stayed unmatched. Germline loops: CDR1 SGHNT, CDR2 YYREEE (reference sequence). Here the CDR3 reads CASSPSTGFNYGYTF. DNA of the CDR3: TGTGCCAGCAGCCCCTCGACAGGGTTTAACTATGGCTACACCTTC.

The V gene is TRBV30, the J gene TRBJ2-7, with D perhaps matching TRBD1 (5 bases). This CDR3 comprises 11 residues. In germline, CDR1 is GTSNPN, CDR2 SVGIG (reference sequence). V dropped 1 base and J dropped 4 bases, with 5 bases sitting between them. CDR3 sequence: CAWSAGYEQYF. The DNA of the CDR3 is TGTGCCTGGAGTGCAGGGTACGAGCAGTACTTC.

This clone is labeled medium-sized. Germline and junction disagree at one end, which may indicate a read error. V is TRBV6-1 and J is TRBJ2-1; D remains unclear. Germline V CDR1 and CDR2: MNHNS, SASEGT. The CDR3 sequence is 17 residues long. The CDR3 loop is CASREGQTTHALNEQFF. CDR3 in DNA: TGTGCCAGCAGAGAAGGCCAAACTACCCACGCACTCAATGAGCAGTTCTTC.

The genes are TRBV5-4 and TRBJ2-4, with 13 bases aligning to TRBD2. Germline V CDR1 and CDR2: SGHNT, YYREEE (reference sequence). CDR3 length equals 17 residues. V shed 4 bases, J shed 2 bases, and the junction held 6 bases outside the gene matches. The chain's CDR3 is CASSRPGTSGTKNIQYF. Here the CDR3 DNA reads TGTGCCAGCAGCAGACCCGGGACTAGCGGGACCAAAAACATTCAGTACTTC. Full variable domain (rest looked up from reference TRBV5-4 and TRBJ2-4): ETGVTQSPTHLIKTRGQQVTLRCSSQSGHNTVSWYQQALGQGPQFIFQYYREEENGRGNFPPRFSGLQFPNYSSELNVNALELDDSALYLCASSRPGTSGTKNIQYFGAGTRLSVL.

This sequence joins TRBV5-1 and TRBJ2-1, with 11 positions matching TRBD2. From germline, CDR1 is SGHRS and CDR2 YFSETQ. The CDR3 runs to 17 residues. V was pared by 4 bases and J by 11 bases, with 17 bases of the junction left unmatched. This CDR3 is CASSPYPSGGSGSKQFF. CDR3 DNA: TGCGCCAGCAGCCCCTATCCTAGCGGGGGGTCCGGGAGTAAGCAGTTCTTC.

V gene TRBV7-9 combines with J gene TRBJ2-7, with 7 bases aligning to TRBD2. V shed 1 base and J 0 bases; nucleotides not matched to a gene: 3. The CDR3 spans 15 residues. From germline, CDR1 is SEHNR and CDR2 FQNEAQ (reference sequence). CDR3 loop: CASSLGLAVSYEQYF. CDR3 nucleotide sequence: TGTGCCAGCAGCTTAGGGCTAGCGGTCTCCTACGAGCAGTACTTC.

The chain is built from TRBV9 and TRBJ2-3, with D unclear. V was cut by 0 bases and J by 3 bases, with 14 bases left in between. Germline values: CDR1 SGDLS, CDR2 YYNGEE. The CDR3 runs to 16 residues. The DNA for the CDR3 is TGTGCCAGCAGCGTAGGCCGTGCGGCTGTAACAGATACGCAGTATTTT. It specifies CASSVGRAAVTDTQYF. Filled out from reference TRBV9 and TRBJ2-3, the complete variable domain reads DSGVTQTPKHLITATGQRVTLRCSPRSGDLSVYWYQQSLDQGLQFLIQYYNGEERAKGNILERFSAQQFPDLHSELNLSSLELGDSALYFCASSVGRAAVTDTQYFGPGTRLTVL.

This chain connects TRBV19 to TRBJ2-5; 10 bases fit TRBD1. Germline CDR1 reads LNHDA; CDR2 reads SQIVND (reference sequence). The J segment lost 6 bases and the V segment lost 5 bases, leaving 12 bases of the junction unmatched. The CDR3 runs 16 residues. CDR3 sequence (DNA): TGTGCCAGTAGTCCCGCCTCGACAGGGGGCCTGAAGACCCAGTACTTC. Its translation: CASSPASTGGLKTQYF.

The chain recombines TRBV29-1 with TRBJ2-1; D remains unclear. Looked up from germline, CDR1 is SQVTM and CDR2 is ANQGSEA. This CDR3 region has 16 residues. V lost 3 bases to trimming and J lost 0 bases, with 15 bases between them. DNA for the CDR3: TGCAGCGTTGATCACAGCCACAGTTTCTCCTACAATGAGCAGTTCTTC. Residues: CSVDHSHSFSYNEQFF.